This T cell receptor beta chain was recorded in a study of blood T cells in healthy people across ages. Study-wide results and caveats: Unsorted PBMCs ruled out conclusive naive versus antigen-experienced comparison. Expanded clonotype changes were possibly confounded by unknown donor CMV status. Percentage of naive T cells showed a strong correlation with TCR beta diversity.

The CDR3 length is 15 residues. Trimming shortened V by 3 bases and J by 4 bases, and 16 bases separated the two germline ends. Germline CDR1 reads SGDLS; CDR2 reads YYNGEE. For this clonotype: Its target is unknown.

A second PCR, run for roughly 7 to 11 cycles, used a sample-barcoded 5' primer plus a J-beta primer mix. Each cDNA molecule was tagged by a template-switch adaptor with 12 random nucleotides. TCRdb reanalysed the 5' RACE reads using MiXCR and keeps one entry per CDR3 protein. The repertoire consists of around 1.5 million distinct CDR3 sequences, with about 40% occurring once and the leading ten covering 7% to 9%. The origin of this receptor is a woman aged 18-30 years in good health. This chain uses TRBV9 with TRBJ2-5; D gene ambiguous. The sequencing sample was made of blood. CDR3 sequence reads: CASSGTDGHVETQYF. DNA of the CDR3: TGTGCCAGCAGCGGCACCGATGGTCATGTAGAGACCCAGTACTTC.